The 8 T cell receptor beta chains reported below all come from one sample, sequenced in a study of prognosis after radiotherapy for stage I lung cancer. Genomic DNA was subjected to two-round multiplex PCR for amplification of TCR beta CDR3. Initially, in first-round PCR, primers specific to each TRBV and TRBJ gene were used. TCRdb ran MiXCR on the multiplex PCR reads and lists one entry per CDR3 protein. The sample shows about 21,000 distinct CDR3 sequences, roughly 43% of them seen only once. The sample in question was PBMCs, obtained before or after stereotactic body radiation therapy (not recorded which). The receptor set was obtained from a donor at least 50 years old with non-small cell lung cancer.

As to this clonotype: An end of the junction differs from the germline gene, which may be a read error. This rearrangement joins TRBV19 to TRBJ1-2; 10 nucleotides line up with TRBD1. This CDR3 has 15 residues. Germline values: CDR1 LNHDA, CDR2 SQIVND (reference sequence). The CDR3 bases are TGTGTCAGTAGTGACGGGACAGGGGTTAGCTATTGCTACACCTTC. Translated: CVSSDGTGVSYCYTF. Drawing the rest from reference TRBV19 and TRBJ1-2, the complete variable domain is DGGITQSPKYLFRKEGQNVTLSCEQNLNHDAMYWYRQDPGQGLRLIYYSQIVNDFQKGDIAEGYSVSREKKESFPLTVTSAQKNPTAFYLCVSSDGTGVSYCYTFGSGTRLTVV.

This clonotype was seen a single time. CDR3 DNA: TGTGCCAGCAGCGGGACTAGCGGGATAACGCAGTATTTT. It codes for CASSGTSGITQYF. This chain uses TRBV13 with TRBJ2-3; the match to TRBD2 covers 13 bases. The CDR3 covers 13 residues. In germline, CDR1 is PRHDT, CDR2 FYEKMQ (reference sequence). V trimming: 5 bases; J trimming: 9 bases; junction bases outside the gene matches: 2.

Ten or more counts support this clonotype. The gene calls are TRBV5-1 and TRBJ2-7; 10 nucleotides match TRBD1. This CDR3 comprises 16 residues. The V segment lost 2 bases and the J segment 6 bases; nucleotides outside the gene matches: 11. Germline V gene sequence: CDR1 SGHRS, CDR2 YFSETQ. CDR3 DNA: TGCGCCAGCAGCTTTTCCGGGACAGGGGTGTCGGGCGAGCAGTACTTC. It is translated as CASSFSGTGVSGEQYF. Full variable domain (rest looked up from reference TRBV5-1 and TRBJ2-7): KAGVTQTPRYLIKTRGQQVTLSCSPISGHRSVSWYQQTPGQGLQFLFEYFSETQRNKGNFPGRFSGRQFSNSRSEMNVSTLELGDSALYLCASSFSGTGVSGEQYFGPGTRLTVT.

As to this clonotype: Compared with germline, one end of the junction differs, possibly owing to a read error. The CDR3 nucleotides read TGTGCCAGCAGTTACCTGAATACGCGGGAACGTGATACACAGTATTTT. Translating it yields CASSYLNTRERDTQYF. The J gene is TRBJ2-3, the V gene TRBV27, with D tentatively TRBD2 (6 bases). This CDR3 is built from 16 residues. CDR1 is MNHEY and CDR2 is SMNVEV in the germline V gene (reference sequence).

This sequence joins TRBV6-4 and TRBJ2-1, with D possibly TRBD1 on 5 matching bases. The CDR3 is 14 amino acids. Germline lookup yields CDR1 MRHNA and CDR2 SNTAGT. V was cut by 3 bases and J by 6 bases, with 12 bases left in between. CDR3 bases: TGTGCCAGCAGTGATCTAGGGGTATCCAATGAGCAGTTCTTC. It encodes CASSDLGVSNEQFF.

The chain carries TRBV3-1 and TRBJ1-1; 8 bases are shared with TRBD1. The CDR3 totals 13 residues. Germline loops: CDR1 LGHDT, CDR2 YNNKEL (reference sequence). With 3 bases clipped from V and 11 bases from J, the junction kept 8 bases outside the gene matches. Written as DNA, the CDR3 is TGTGCCAGCAGCCACGGACAGGGAGGGATGGCTTTCTTT. This encodes CASSHGQGGMAFF.

This clonotype was observed at least ten times. The V gene is TRBV25-1, the J gene TRBJ2-6; D call uncertain. V lost 6 bases and J 0 bases, leaving 3 bases between the germline ends. The CDR3 covers 13 residues. Germline V lookup: CDR1 MGHDK, CDR2 SYGVNS. CDR3 region: CASRSSGANVLTF. The CDR3 bases are TGTGCCAGCAGAAGCTCTGGGGCCAACGTCCTGACTTTC.

This clonotype was detected many times. The J gene is TRBJ1-2, the V gene TRBV16; the D gene is possibly TRBD1 (5 bases). The CDR3 contains 13 residues. Trimming left V 4 bases short and J 2 bases short, with 8 bases between. CDR1 and CDR2 (germline): KGHSY, FQNENV. The CDR3 region is CASSRDRNYGYTF. The CDR3 DNA reads as TGTGCCAGCAGCCGGGACCGAAACTATGGCTACACCTTC. The variable domain in full, completed from reference TRBV16 and TRBJ1-2, reads GEEVAQTPKHLVRGEGQKAKLYCAPIKGHSYVFWYQQVLKNEFKFLISFQNENVFDETGMPKERFSAKCLPNSPCSLEIQATKLEDSAVYFCASSRDRNYGYTFGSGTRLTVV.